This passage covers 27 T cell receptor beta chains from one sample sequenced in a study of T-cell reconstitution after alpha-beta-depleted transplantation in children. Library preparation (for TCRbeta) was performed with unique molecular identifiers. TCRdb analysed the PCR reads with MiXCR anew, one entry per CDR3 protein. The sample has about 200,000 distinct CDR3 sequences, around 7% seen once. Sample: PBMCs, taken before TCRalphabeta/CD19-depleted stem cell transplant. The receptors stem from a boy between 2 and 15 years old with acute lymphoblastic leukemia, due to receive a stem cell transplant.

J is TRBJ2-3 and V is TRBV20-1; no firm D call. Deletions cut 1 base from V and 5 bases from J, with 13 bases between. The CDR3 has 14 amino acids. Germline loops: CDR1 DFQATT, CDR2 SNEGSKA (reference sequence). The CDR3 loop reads CSARVLEFRDTQYF. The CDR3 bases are TGCAGTGCTAGAGTATTGGAGTTTCGAGATACGCAGTATTTT.

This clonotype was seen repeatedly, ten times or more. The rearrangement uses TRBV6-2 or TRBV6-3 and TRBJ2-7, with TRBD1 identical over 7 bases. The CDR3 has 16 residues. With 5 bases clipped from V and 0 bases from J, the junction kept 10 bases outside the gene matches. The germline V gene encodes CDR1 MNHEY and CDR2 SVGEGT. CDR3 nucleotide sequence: TGTGCCAGCAGTCTTCAGACAGGGCCGAGCTCCTACGAGCAGTACTTC. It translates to CASSLQTGPSSYEQYF.

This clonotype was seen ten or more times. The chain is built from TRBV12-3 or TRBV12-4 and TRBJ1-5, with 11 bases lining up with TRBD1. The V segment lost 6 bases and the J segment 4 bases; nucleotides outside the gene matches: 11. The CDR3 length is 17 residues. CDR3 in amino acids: CASSPRTGGGRNQPQHF. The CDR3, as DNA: TGTGCCAGCAGCCCGAGGACAGGGGGCGGAAGAAATCAGCCCCAGCATTTT.

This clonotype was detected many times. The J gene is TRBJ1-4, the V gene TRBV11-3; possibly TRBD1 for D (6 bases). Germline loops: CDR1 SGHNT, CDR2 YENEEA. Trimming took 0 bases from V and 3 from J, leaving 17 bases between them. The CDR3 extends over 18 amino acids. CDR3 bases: TGTGCCAGCAGCTTAGAGCTTACCAGGGACATGCCTAATGAAAAACTGTTTTTT. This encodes CASSLELTRDMPNEKLFF.

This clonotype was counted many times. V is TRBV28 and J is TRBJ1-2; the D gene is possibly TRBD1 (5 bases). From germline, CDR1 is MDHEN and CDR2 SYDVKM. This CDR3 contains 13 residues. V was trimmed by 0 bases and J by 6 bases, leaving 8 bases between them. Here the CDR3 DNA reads TGTGCCAGCAGTTTATGGGGGACGCATGGCTACACCTTC. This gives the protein CASSLWGTHGYTF.

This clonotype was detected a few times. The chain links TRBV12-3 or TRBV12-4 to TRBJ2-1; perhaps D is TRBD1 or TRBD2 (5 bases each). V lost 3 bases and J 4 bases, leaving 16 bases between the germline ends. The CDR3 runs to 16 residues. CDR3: CASSLGVGYRYNEQFF. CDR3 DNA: TGTGCCAGCAGTTTGGGGGTGGGTTATCGATACAATGAGCAGTTCTTC.

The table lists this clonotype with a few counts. This CDR3 is CASSLKVYADTQYF. CDR3 DNA: TGTGCCAGCAGCTTAAAGGTGTATGCAGATACGCAGTATTTT. The V gene is TRBV13, the J gene TRBJ2-3; D is uncertain. This CDR3 region has 14 residues. Germline V CDR1 and CDR2: PRHDT, FYEKMQ (reference sequence). The germline V and J ends were trimmed by 2 bases and 4 bases, with 10 bases remaining between them. Full variable domain (remainder filled in from reference TRBV13 and TRBJ2-3): AAGVIQSPRHLIKEKRETATLKCYPIPRHDTVYWYQQGPGQDPQFLISFYEKMQSDKGSIPDRFSAQQFSDYHSELNMSSLELGDSALYFCASSLKVYADTQYFGPGTRLTVL.

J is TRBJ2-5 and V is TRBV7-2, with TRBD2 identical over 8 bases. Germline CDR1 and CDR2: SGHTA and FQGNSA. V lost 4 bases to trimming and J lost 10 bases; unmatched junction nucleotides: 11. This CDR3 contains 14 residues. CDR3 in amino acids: CASSSRAGELGQYF. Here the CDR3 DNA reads TGTGCCAGCAGCTCACGAGCGGGAGAGTTGGGCCAGTACTTC.

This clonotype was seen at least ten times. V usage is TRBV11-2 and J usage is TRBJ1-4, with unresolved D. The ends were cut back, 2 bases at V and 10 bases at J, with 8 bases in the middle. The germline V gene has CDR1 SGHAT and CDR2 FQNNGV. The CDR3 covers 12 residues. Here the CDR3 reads CASSLNGAKLFF. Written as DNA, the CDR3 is TGTGCCAGCAGCTTAAACGGAGCAAAACTGTTTTTT.

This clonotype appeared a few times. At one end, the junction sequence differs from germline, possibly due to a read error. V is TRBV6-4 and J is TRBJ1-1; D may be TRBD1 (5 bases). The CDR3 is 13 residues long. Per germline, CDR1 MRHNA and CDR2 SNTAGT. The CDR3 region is CASSDGTSTEPFF. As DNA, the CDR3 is TGTGCCAGCAGTGACGGGACGAGCACTGAACCTTTCTTT.

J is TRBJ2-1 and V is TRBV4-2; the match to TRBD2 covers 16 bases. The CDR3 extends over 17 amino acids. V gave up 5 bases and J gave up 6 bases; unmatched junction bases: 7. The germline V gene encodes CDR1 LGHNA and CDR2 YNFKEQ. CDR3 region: CASSTGLAGGPSNEQFF. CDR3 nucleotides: TGTGCCAGCAGCACGGGACTAGCGGGAGGGCCCTCCAATGAGCAGTTCTTC.

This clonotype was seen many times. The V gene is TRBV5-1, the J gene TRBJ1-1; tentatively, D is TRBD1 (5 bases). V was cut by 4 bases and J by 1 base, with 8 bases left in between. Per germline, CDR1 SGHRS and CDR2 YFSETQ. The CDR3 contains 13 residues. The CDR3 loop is CASSIGQNTEAFF. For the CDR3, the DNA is TGCGCCAGCAGCATTGGACAGAACACTGAAGCTTTCTTT.

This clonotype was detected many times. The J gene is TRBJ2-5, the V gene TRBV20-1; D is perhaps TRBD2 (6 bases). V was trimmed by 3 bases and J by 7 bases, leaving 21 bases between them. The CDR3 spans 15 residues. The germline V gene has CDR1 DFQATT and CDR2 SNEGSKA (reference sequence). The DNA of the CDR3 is TGCAGTGCTAGTAGTAGCGGAGAGGTCTTGGGGACCCAGTACTTC. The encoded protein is CSASSSGEVLGTQYF.

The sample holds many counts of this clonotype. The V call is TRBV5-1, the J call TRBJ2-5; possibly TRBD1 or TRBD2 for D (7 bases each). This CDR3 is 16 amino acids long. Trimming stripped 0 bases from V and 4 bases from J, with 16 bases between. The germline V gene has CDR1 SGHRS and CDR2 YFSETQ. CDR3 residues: CASSLASAGGVETQYF. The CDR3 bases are TGCGCCAGCAGCTTGGCCTCGGCAGGGGGGGTAGAGACCCAGTACTTC.

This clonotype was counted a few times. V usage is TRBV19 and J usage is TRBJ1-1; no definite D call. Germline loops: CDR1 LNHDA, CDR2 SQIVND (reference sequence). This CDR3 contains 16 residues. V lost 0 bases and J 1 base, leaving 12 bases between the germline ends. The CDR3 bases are TGTGCCAGTAGTATAGAGGGTAGAAGAGGGAACACTGAAGCTTTCTTT. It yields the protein CASSIEGRRGNTEAFF.

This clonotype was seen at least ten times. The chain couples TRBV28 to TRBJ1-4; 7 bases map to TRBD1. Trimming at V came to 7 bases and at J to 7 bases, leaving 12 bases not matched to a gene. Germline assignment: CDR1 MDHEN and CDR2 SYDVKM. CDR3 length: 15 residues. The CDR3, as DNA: TGTGCCAGCACCCTAACAGGGGACCACTCTGAAAAACTGTTTTTT. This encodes CASTLTGDHSEKLFF. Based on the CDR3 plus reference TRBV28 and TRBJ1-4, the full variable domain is DVKVTQSSRYLVKRTGEKVFLECVQDMDHENMFWYRQDPGLGLRLIYFSYDVKMKEKGDIPEGYSVSREKKERFSLILESASTNQTSMYLCASTLTGDHSEKLFFGSGTQLSVL.

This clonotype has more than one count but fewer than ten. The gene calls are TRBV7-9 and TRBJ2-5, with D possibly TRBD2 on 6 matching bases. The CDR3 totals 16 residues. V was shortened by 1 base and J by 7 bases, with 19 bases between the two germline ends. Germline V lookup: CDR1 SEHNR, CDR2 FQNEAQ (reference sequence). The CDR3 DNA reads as TGTGCCAGCAGCTTAGGCGGACTATTAAGGGAGGCGACCCAGTACTTC. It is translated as CASSLGGLLREATQYF. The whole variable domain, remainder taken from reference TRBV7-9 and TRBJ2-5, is DTGVSQNPRHKITKRGQNVTFRCDPISEHNRLYWYRQTLGQGPEFLTYFQNEAQLEKSRLLSDRFSAERPKGSFSTLEIQRTEQGDSAMYLCASSLGGLLREATQYFGPGTRLLVL.

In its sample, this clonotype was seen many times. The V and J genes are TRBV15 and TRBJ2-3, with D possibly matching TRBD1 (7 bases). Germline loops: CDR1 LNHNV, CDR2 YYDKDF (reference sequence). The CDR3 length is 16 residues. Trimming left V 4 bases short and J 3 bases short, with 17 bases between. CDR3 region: CATSILKTGRTDTQYF. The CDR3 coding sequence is TGTGCCACCAGCATCCTCAAGACAGGGAGGACAGATACGCAGTATTTT.

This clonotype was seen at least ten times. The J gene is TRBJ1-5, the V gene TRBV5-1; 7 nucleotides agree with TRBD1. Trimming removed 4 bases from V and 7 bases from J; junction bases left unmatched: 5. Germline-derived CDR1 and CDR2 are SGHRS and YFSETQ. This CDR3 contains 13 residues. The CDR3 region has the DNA TGCGCCAGCAGCGTCGACAGGGCCCAGCCCCAGCATTTT. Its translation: CASSVDRAQPQHF.

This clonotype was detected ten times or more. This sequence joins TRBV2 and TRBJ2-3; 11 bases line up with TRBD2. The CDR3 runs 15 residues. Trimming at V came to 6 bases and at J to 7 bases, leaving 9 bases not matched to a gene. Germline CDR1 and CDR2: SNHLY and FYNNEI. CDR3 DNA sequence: TGTGCCAGCAGCCCTACCGGGACTAGCGGCCATACGCAGTATTTT. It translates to CASSPTGTSGHTQYF.

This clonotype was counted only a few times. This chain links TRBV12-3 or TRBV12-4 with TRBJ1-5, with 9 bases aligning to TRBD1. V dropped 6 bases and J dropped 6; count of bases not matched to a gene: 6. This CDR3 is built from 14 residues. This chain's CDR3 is CASRTGTGFQPQHF. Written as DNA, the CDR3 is TGTGCCAGCAGGACCGGGACAGGGTTTCAGCCCCAGCATTTT.

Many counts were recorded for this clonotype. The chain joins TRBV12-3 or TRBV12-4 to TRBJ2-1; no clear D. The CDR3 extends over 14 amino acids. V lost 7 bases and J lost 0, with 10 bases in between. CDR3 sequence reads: CASMYGHSYNEQFF. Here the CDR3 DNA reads TGTGCCAGCATGTACGGGCACTCCTACAATGAGCAGTTCTTC.

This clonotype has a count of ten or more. The CDR3: CASSSLSSEQFF. CDR3 nucleotides: TGTGCCAGCAGTTCCCTATCATCCGAGCAGTTCTTC. The rearrangement uses TRBV12-3 or TRBV12-4 and TRBJ2-1; no reliable D call. V dropped 4 bases and J dropped 10 bases, with 11 bases sitting between them. The length of the CDR3 is 12 residues.

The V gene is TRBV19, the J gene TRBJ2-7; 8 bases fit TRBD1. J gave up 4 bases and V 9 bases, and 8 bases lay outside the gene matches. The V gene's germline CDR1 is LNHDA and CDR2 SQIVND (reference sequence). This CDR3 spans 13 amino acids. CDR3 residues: CASRDRSTYEQYF. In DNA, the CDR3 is TGTGCCAGCCGGGACAGGTCAACATACGAGCAGTACTTC. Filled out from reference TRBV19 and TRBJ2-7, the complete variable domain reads DGGITQSPKYLFRKEGQNVTLSCEQNLNHDAMYWYRQDPGQGLRLIYYSQIVNDFQKGDIAEGYSVSREKKESFPLTVTSAQKNPTAFYLCASRDRSTYEQYFGPGTRLTVT.

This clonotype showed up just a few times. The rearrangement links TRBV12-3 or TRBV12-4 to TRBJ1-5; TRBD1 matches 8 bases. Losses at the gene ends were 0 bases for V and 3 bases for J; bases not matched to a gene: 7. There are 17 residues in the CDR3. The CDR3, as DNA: TGTGCCAGCAGTTTAGCGGGGGGGACAGGCCTCAATCAGCCCCAGCATTTT. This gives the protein CASSLAGGTGLNQPQHF.

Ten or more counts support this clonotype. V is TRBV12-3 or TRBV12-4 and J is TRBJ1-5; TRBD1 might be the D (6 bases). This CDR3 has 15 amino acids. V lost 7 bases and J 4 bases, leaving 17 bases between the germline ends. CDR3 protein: CASKGDTGRNQPQHF. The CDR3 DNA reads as TGTGCCAGCAAAGGGGACACAGGACGGAATCAGCCCCAGCATTTT.

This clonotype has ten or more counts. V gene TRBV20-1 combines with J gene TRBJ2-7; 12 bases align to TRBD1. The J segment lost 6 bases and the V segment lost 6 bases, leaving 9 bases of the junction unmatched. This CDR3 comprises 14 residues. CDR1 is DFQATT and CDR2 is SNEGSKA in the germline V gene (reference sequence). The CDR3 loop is CSASPGQGAPEQYF. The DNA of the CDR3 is TGCAGTGCCTCTCCGGGACAGGGGGCTCCCGAGCAGTACTTC.